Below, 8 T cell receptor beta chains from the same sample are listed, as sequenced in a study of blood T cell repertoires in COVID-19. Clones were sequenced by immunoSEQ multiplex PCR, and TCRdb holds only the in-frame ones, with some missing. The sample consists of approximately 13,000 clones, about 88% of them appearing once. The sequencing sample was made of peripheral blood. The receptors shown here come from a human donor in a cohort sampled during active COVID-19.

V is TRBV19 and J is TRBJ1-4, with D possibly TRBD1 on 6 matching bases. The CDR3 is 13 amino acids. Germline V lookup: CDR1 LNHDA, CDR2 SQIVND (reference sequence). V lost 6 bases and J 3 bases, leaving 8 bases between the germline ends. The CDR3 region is CASRDSSNEKLFF. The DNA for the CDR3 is TGTGCCAGTAGGGACAGCTCTAATGAAAAACTGTTTTTT.

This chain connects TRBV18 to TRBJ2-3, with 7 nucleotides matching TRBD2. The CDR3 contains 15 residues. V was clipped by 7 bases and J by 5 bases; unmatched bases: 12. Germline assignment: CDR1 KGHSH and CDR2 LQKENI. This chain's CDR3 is CASWGSSGERDTQYF. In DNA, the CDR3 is TGTGCCAGCTGGGGGTCTAGCGGAGAAAGAGATACGCAGTATTTT.

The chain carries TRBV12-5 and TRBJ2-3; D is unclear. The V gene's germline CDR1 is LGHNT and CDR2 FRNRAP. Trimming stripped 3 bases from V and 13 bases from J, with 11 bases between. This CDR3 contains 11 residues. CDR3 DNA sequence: TGTGCTAGTGGTTTCCAGATGGTAAAGTATTTT. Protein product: CASGFQMVKYF.

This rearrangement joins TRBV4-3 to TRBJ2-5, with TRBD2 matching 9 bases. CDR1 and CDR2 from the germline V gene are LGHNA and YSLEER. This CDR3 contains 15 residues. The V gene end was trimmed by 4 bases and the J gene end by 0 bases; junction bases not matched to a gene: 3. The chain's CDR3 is CASSLQRGDQETQYF. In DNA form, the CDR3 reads TGCGCCAGCAGCCTACAGCGGGGGGACCAAGAGACCCAGTACTTC.

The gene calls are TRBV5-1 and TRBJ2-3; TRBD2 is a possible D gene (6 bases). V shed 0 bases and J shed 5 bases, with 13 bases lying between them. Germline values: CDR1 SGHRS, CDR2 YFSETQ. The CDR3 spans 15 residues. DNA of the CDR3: TGCGCCAGCAGCTTGGAAGGGTCGGGAGAAGATACGCAGTATTTT. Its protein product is CASSLEGSGEDTQYF.

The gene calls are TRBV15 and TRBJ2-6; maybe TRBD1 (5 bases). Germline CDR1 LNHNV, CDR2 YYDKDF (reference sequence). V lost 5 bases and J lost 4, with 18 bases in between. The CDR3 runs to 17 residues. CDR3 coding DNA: TGTGCCACCAGCTCCGGTCTGGCAGGGTTCGGGGCCAACGTCCTGACTTTC. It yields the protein CATSSGLAGFGANVLTF.

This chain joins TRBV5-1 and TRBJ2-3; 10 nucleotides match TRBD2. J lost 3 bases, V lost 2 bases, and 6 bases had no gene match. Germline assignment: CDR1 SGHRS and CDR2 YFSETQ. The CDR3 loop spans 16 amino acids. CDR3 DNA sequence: TGCGCCAGCAGCTTCCTAGCGGGAGAGGTAACAGATACGCAGTATTTT. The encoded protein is CASSFLAGEVTDTQYF.

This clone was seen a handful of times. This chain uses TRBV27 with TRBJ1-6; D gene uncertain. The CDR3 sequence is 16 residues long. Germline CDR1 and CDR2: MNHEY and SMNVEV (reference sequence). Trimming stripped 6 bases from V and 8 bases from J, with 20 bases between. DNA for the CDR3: TGTGCCAGCAGCTGGAGTCGGACTCGCCCAGATTCACCCCTCCACTTT. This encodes CASSWSRTRPDSPLHF.